One T cell receptor beta chain is described in this entry. The germline V gene has CDR1 LGHNA and CDR2 YNFKEQ. V was pared by 0 bases and J by 2 bases, with 15 bases between. The CDR3 has 17 amino acids. This entry belongs to a study of graft-versus-host responses after intestinal transplantation. Study results and caveats: Some patients had graft-donor T cell macrochimerism, and their allografts showed high graft-versus-host to host-versus-graft clonal ratios.

Data came from immunoSEQ multiplex PCR; TCRdb stores just in-frame clones and leaves some out. The sample has some 25,000 clones; under 45% are singletons. The TCR comes from a human patient who received an intestinal transplant. The rearrangement links TRBV4-2 to TRBJ2-3, with TRBD2 as a possible D gene (6 bases). The sequencing here drew on alloreactive CD4+ T cells from a mixed lymphocyte reaction culture, taken before intestinal transplant. As for subset: CFSE-low proliferating T cells sorted from roughly 6-day pre-transplant mixed lymphocyte reaction (GvH or HvG direction). The CDR3 bases are TGTGCCAGCAGCCAAGATTGGACCGGGGGTTACACAGATACGCAGTATTTT. Amino acids: CASSQDWTGGYTDTQYF.